The 32 T cell receptor beta chains listed next were all sequenced from one sample in a study of CD8 T cells in ankylosing spondylitis. Antigen specificity for these receptors is unknown. From the 5' RACE reads, TCRdb called clonotypes with MiXCR, one entry per CDR3 protein. The sample records under 950,000 distinct CDR3 sequences, roughly 19% being singletons. Whole-study results and caveats: Ankylosing spondylitis blood appeared to carry a characteristic TCR beta motif of roughly 8 highly homologous variants.

The sample was blood, either unsorted or a sorted T cell fraction (not recorded which). These receptors were obtained from a male donor with ankylosing spondylitis.

The chain couples TRBV4-3 to TRBJ2-7, with no clear D. V gave up 0 bases and J gave up 4 bases, with 16 bases separating them. This CDR3 has 16 amino acids. Germline V lookup: CDR1 LGHNA, CDR2 YSLEER. This CDR3 is CASSQDHPSEGYEQYF. The CDR3 nucleotides read TGCGCCAGCAGCCAAGATCACCCTTCGGAAGGGTACGAGCAGTACTTC.

This clonotype came up a few times. The gene calls are TRBV5-1 and TRBJ2-7; no definite D call. V lost 5 bases and J lost 3, with 18 bases in between. Germline V gene lookup returns CDR1 SGHRS and CDR2 YFSETQ. CDR3 size: 15 residues. This CDR3 is CASRVREGPFYEQYF. The CDR3, as DNA: TGCGCCAGCAGGGTCCGCGAAGGGCCCTTCTACGAGCAGTACTTC. The complete variable domain, with remaining parts taken from reference TRBV5-1 and TRBJ2-7, reads KAGVTQTPRYLIKTRGQQVTLSCSPISGHRSVSWYQQTPGQGLQFLFEYFSETQRNKGNFPGRFSGRQFSNSRSEMNVSTLELGDSALYLCASRVREGPFYEQYFGPGTRLTVT.

The chain combines TRBV20-1 with TRBJ2-7; no reliable D call. Per germline, CDR1 DFQATT and CDR2 SNEGSKA (reference sequence). V lost 1 base and J 2 bases, leaving 9 bases between the germline ends. The CDR3 sequence is 13 residues long. The CDR3 region is CSARGLSTYEQYF. CDR3 DNA: TGCAGTGCTAGAGGACTGTCTACCTACGAGCAGTACTTC.

V gene TRBV7-2 combines with J gene TRBJ2-3; 9 bases fit TRBD2. CDR1 and CDR2 (germline): SGHTA, FQGNSA. The CDR3 covers 19 residues. J was trimmed by 1 base and V by 0 bases; bases with no gene match: 11. CDR3: CASSLAIGIAGVGTDTQYF. Here the CDR3 DNA reads TGTGCCAGCAGCTTAGCGATCGGCATAGCGGGAGTGGGCACAGATACGCAGTATTTT.

A few counts support this clonotype. The chain is built from TRBV7-3 and TRBJ2-3; no firm D call. The CDR3 has 15 residues. Trimming took 1 base from V and 4 from J, leaving 12 bases between them. Germline values: CDR1 SGHTA, CDR2 FQGTGA. The CDR3 nucleotides read TGTGCCAGCAGCTTAAAGGAGAGTCGGCCAGATACGCAGTATTTT. Protein: CASSLKESRPDTQYF.

The rearrangement links TRBV27 to TRBJ2-7; TRBD2 is a possible D gene (6 bases). The CDR3 is made up of 15 amino acids. The germline gives CDR1 MNHEY, CDR2 SMNVEV (reference sequence). V was trimmed by 2 bases and J by 2 bases, leaving 13 bases between them. CDR3 sequence reads: CASSLEKGGTYEQYF. The DNA of the CDR3 is TGTGCCAGCAGTTTAGAAAAAGGAGGGACCTACGAGCAGTACTTC.

This clonotype has more than one count but fewer than ten. V usage is TRBV20-1 and J usage is TRBJ1-6; TRBD1 might be the D (5 bases). Trimming left V 6 bases short and J 9 bases short, with 24 bases between. Germline loops: CDR1 DFQATT, CDR2 SNEGSKA (reference sequence). This CDR3 has 16 amino acids. CDR3 in DNA: TGCAGTGCGCGTAATCGGGGGGACGGAGGGACTTCACCCCTCCACTTT. It is translated as CSARNRGDGGTSPLHF.

This clonotype was counted between two and nine times. The chain employs TRBV30 and TRBJ1-2; D is ambiguous. The germline CDR1 and CDR2 sequences are GTSNPN and SVGIG (reference sequence). This CDR3 is 13 amino acids long. The germline V and J ends were trimmed by 4 bases and 1 base, with 10 bases remaining between them. CDR3 amino acids: CAWTSDFNYGYTF. The CDR3 DNA sequence: TGTGCCTGGACTTCAGATTTTAACTATGGCTACACCTTC.

This chain uses TRBV20-1 with TRBJ2-7; no firm D call. Looked up from germline, CDR1 is DFQATT and CDR2 is SNEGSKA (reference sequence). This CDR3 is built from 13 residues. V lost 3 bases and J 4 bases, leaving 13 bases between the germline ends. The CDR3 reads CSASPLTGYEQYF. The CDR3 coding sequence is TGCAGTGCTAGTCCCTTAACTGGATACGAGCAGTACTTC.

V and J are TRBV5-1 and TRBJ2-7, with TRBD1 as a possible D gene (5 bases). This CDR3 spans 13 amino acids. Trimming removed 0 bases at V and 6 bases at J, with 10 bases between. CDR1 and CDR2 (germline): SGHRS, YFSETQ. In DNA, the CDR3 is TGCGCCAGCAGCTTGGGGCAGGGCTTCGAGCAGTACTTC. This encodes CASSLGQGFEQYF. The full variable domain, in which reference TRBV5-1 and TRBJ2-7 provide the parts outside the CDR3, is KAGVTQTPRYLIKTRGQQVTLSCSPISGHRSVSWYQQTPGQGLQFLFEYFSETQRNKGNFPGRFSGRQFSNSRSEMNVSTLELGDSALYLCASSLGQGFEQYFGPGTRLTVT.

This clonotype was seen only a few times. The genes are TRBV18 and TRBJ1-1; D not resolved. The CDR3 totals 13 residues. Germline V lookup: CDR1 KGHSH, CDR2 LQKENI. V gave up 4 bases and J gave up 3 bases, with 9 bases separating them. In DNA, the CDR3 is TGTGCCAGCTCACGATCACTCGACACTGAAGCTTTCTTT. It codes for CASSRSLDTEAFF.

This clonotype was seen repeatedly, ten times or more. The chain employs TRBV29-1 and TRBJ2-2; 7 positions agree with TRBD1. This CDR3 contains 14 residues. Germline CDR1 SQVTM, CDR2 ANQGSEA. V trimming: 7 bases; J trimming: 3 bases; junction bases outside the gene matches: 8. This chain's CDR3 is CSGRGGADTGELFF. DNA for the CDR3: TGCAGCGGCCGAGGGGGCGCAGACACCGGGGAGCTGTTTTTT.

This clonotype was seen a few times. The V and J genes are TRBV2 and TRBJ2-1; 13 bases map to TRBD2. The CDR3 is made up of 17 amino acids. V trimming: 8 bases; J trimming: 7 bases; junction bases outside the gene matches: 14. Germline CDR1 and CDR2: SNHLY and FYNNEI. The CDR3 sequence: CASEVTSGGLAMNEQFF. The CDR3 DNA reads TGTGCCAGCGAGGTGACTAGCGGGGGGCTGGCGATGAATGAGCAGTTCTTC.

V and J are TRBV5-1 and TRBJ2-1; TRBD1 aligns across 9 bases. There are 16 residues in the CDR3. With 4 bases clipped from V and 5 bases from J, the junction kept 10 bases outside the gene matches. Germline values: CDR1 SGHRS, CDR2 YFSETQ. CDR3 nucleotide sequence: TGCGCCAGCAGCCCCGGTGGGACAGGGATGCACAATGAGCAGTTCTTC. Amino acid sequence: CASSPGGTGMHNEQFF.

This clonotype has more than one count but fewer than ten. The chain recombines TRBV29-1 with TRBJ2-1; D is ambiguous. With 5 bases removed from V and 5 bases from J, the gap between germline ends came to 4 bases. The CDR3 is made up of 10 amino acids. CDR1 and CDR2 (germline): SQVTM, ANQGSEA. CDR3 nucleotide sequence: TGCAGCGTTAAGAACAATGAGCAGTTCTTC. Translated, it gives CSVKNNEQFF.

This chain connects TRBV4-3 to TRBJ2-2; D uncertain. In germline, CDR1 is LGHNA, CDR2 YSLEER. The ends were cut back, 0 bases at V and 6 bases at J, with 11 bases in the middle. The CDR3 runs 15 residues. In DNA form, the CDR3 reads TGCGCCAGCAGCCAAGATCGTGCAAATCCCGGGGAGCTGTTTTTT. Amino acids: CASSQDRANPGELFF.

This clonotype has a count of ten or more. The chain couples TRBV29-1 to TRBJ1-1; 8 bases map to TRBD1. Looked up from germline, CDR1 is SQVTM and CDR2 is ANQGSEA. Trimming took 7 bases from V and 5 from J; bases not matched to a gene: 6. The CDR3 length is 12 residues. The CDR3 DNA is TGCAGCGCACGACAGGGGAGGACTGAAGCTTTCTTT. It translates to CSARQGRTEAFF.

This clonotype was detected a few times. V and J are TRBV15 and TRBJ1-4; D might be TRBD1 (5 bases). The CDR3 is 13 residues long. Trimming removed 8 bases from V and 4 bases from J, with 11 bases in between. The germline V gene has CDR1 LNHNV and CDR2 YYDKDF (reference sequence). The CDR3 is CATLGRSNEKLFF. CDR3 nucleotides: TGTGCCACCTTGGGGCGTAGTAATGAAAAACTGTTTTTT.

A few counts support this clonotype. This chain joins TRBV28 and TRBJ2-7; the D gene is possibly TRBD1 (5 bases). Deletions cut 10 bases from V and 2 bases from J, with 9 bases between. This CDR3 spans 11 amino acids. Looked up from germline, CDR1 is MDHEN and CDR2 is SYDVKM. The CDR3 sequence: CATGHTYEQYF. CDR3 coding DNA: TGTGCCACCGGACATACCTACGAGCAGTACTTC.

This clonotype has ten or more counts. The gene calls are TRBV12-3 or TRBV12-4 and TRBJ1-5; 8 bases are a match to TRBD1. With 5 bases clipped from V and 3 bases from J, the junction kept 3 bases outside the gene matches. CDR3 length: 14 amino acids. The CDR3 bases are TGTGCCAGCAGTCGACAGGGGTTCAATCAGCCCCAGCATTTT. Its protein product is CASSRQGFNQPQHF.

This clonotype has a count of ten or more. V is TRBV5-1 and J is TRBJ1-4, with D possibly TRBD1 on 6 matching bases. V was clipped by 4 bases and J by 6 bases, with 13 bases between them. CDR3 length equals 14 residues. The germline gives CDR1 SGHRS, CDR2 YFSETQ. CDR3 sequence reads: CASSPQGLDEKLFF. The CDR3 nucleotides read TGCGCCAGCAGCCCTCAGGGGTTGGATGAAAAACTGTTTTTT.

This clonotype was recorded many times. The chain is built from TRBV4-1 and TRBJ1-1; tentative D call: TRBD1 (5 bases). Germline V lookup: CDR1 MGHRA, CDR2 YSYEKL. V was cut by 5 bases and J by 5 bases, with 9 bases left in between. The CDR3 is 12 amino acids. The DNA of the CDR3 is TGCGCCAGCAGCAAAGGGGAGACTGAAGCTTTCTTT. Its protein is CASSKGETEAFF.

The chain has TRBV6-5 and TRBJ1-1, with D tentatively TRBD1 (5 bases). From germline, CDR1 is MNHEY and CDR2 SVGAGI. The CDR3 contains 15 residues. The ends were cut back, 0 bases at V and 4 bases at J, with 12 bases in the middle. CDR3 amino acids: CASSYSTTGITEAFF. CDR3 sequence (DNA): TGTGCCAGCAGTTACTCGACAACAGGTATCACTGAAGCTTTCTTT.

The gene calls are TRBV7-9 and TRBJ1-1; possible D gene TRBD1, 6 bases. Germline-derived CDR1 and CDR2 are SEHNR and FQNEAQ (reference sequence). V lost 4 bases to trimming and J lost 7 bases, with 16 bases between them. The CDR3 contains 14 residues. The CDR3 DNA follows: TGTGCCAGCAGCTCCACCGGGGGCCGACGTGAAGCTTTCTTT. Its translation is CASSSTGGRREAFF.

This clonotype came up a few times. V is TRBV6-5 and J is TRBJ2-3; D unresolved. The CDR3 has 14 residues. The V gene lost 0 bases and the J gene lost 6 bases, with 10 bases spanning the gap. Germline assignment: CDR1 MNHEY and CDR2 SVGAGI. CDR3 nucleotides: TGTGCCAGCAGTTACTCCTCGCTGGCGGATACGCAGTATTTT. Translation: CASSYSSLADTQYF.

This clonotype occurred many times. V and J are TRBV7-9 and TRBJ2-1, with 8 nucleotides matching TRBD1. V trimming: 5 bases; J trimming: 10 bases; junction bases outside the gene matches: 16. CDR1 and CDR2 from the germline V gene are SEHNR and FQNEAQ (reference sequence). The CDR3 loop spans 16 amino acids. CDR3 nucleotide sequence: TGTGCCAGCAGCATTAGAGGGCAGGGGGCGCCGGGAGAGCAGTTCTTC. This codes for CASSIRGQGAPGEQFF.

This clonotype was seen only a few times. V gene TRBV12-3 or TRBV12-4 combines with J gene TRBJ2-2; no reliable D call. The V gene lost 10 bases and the J gene lost 0 bases, with 9 bases spanning the gap. This CDR3 comprises 13 residues. The CDR3 nucleotides read TGTGCCATAACGTTGACGAACACCGGGGAGCTGTTTTTT. It yields the protein CAITLTNTGELFF.

V is TRBV6-1 and J is TRBJ2-2, with 7 bases identical to TRBD2. The CDR3 spans 14 residues. Unmatched junction bases numbered 4, after V lost 6 bases and J lost 3 bases. Germline V gives CDR1 MNHNS, CDR2 SASEGT. The CDR3 is CASRALADTGELFF. CDR3 in DNA: TGTGCCAGCAGGGCCCTAGCGGACACCGGGGAGCTGTTTTTT.

With regard to this clonotype: A read error may be the cause here, since a much bigger clone is one base away. This rearrangement joins TRBV7-3 to TRBJ2-3; 11 bases agree with TRBD2. In germline, CDR1 is SGHTA, CDR2 FQGTGA. This CDR3 is 17 amino acids long. CDR3 residues: CASSLGSSGGAGDTRYF. DNA for the CDR3: TGTGCCAGCAGCTTAGGGAGTAGCGGGGGGGCTGGAGATACGCGGTATTTT. Combining the CDR3 with reference TRBV7-3 and TRBJ2-3 gives the whole variable domain GAGVSQTPSNKVTEKGKYVELRCDPISGHTALYWYRQSLGQGPEFLIYFQGTGAADDSGLPNDRFFAVRPEGSVSTLKIQRTERGDSAVYLCASSLGSSGGAGDTRYFGPGTRLTVL.

At least ten counts were recorded for this clonotype. CDR3 sequence (DNA): TGTGCCAGCAGCAGAACTAGCGGGAGCTCCTACGAGCAGTACTTC. It specifies CASSRTSGSSYEQYF. This sequence joins TRBV5-6 and TRBJ2-7; 11 bases map to TRBD2. CDR3 length: 15 amino acids. V dropped 4 bases and J dropped 0; count of bases not matched to a gene: 3. The germline CDR1 and CDR2 sequences are SGHDT and YYEEEE.

Only a few counts were recorded for this clonotype. The chain combines TRBV5-1 with TRBJ2-7; a possible D gene is TRBD2 (6 bases). V was shortened by 4 bases and J by 3 bases, with 17 bases between the two germline ends. The CDR3 consists of 15 residues. CDR1 and CDR2 (germline): SGHRS, YFSETQ. In DNA, the CDR3 is TGCGCCAGCAGCCCCTTCCACCGGAGGGGCTACGAGCAGTACTTC. It codes for CASSPFHRRGYEQYF.

This clonotype was counted between two and nine times. The V call is TRBV5-1, the J call TRBJ1-3, with D unclear. Germline V gives CDR1 SGHRS, CDR2 YFSETQ. The CDR3 contains 15 residues. V was shortened by 0 bases and J by 0 bases, with 7 bases between the two germline ends. The CDR3, as DNA: TGCGCCAGCAGCTTGGTAGCCGGCTCTGGAAACACCATATATTTT. Its protein is CASSLVAGSGNTIYF.